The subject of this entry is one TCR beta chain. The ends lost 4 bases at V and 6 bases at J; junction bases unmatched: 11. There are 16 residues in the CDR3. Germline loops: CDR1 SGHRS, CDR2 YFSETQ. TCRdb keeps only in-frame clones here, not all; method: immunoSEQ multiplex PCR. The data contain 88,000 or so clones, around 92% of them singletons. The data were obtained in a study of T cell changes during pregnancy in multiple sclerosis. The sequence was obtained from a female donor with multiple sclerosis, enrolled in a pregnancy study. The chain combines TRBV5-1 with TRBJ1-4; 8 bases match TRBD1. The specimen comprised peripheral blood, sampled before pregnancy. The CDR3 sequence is CASSTGTRGRDEKLFF. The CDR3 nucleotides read TGCGCCAGCAGCACCGGAACCAGGGGGCGCGATGAAAAACTGTTTTTT.